This entry lists 5 T cell receptor beta chains sequenced from one sample in a study of blood T cell repertoires in COVID-19. The repertoire was sequenced with immunoSEQ multiplex PCR; TCRdb's copy has only in-frame clones and lacks some. The sample lists about 400,000 clones, roughly 90% occurring once. Sequenced material: peripheral blood. The source of these receptors is a man between 35 and 55 years old with acute or convalescent COVID-19.

The chain combines TRBV7-9 with TRBJ2-7, with a weak D call TRBD2 (6 bases). The CDR3 loop spans 15 amino acids. V lost 3 bases and J 0 bases, leaving 12 bases between the germline ends. Germline assignment: CDR1 SEHNR and CDR2 FQNEAQ (reference sequence). The CDR3 nucleotides are TGTGCCAGCAGCTTCTTTGCGGGGTCCTCCTACGAGCAGTACTTC. Translating it yields CASSFFAGSSYEQYF.

This rearrangement joins TRBV27 to TRBJ1-2; D possibly corresponds to TRBD1 (6 bases). CDR3 length: 15 amino acids. V gave up 6 bases and J gave up 6 bases, with 20 bases separating them. The germline V gene has CDR1 MNHEY and CDR2 SMNVEV (reference sequence). The CDR3 DNA follows: TGTGCCAGCAGCCCCACCGACAGGTGGATGGATGGCTACACCTTC. Its protein product is CASSPTDRWMDGYTF.

J is TRBJ2-1 and V is TRBV29-1; 10 nucleotides line up with TRBD2. Losses at the gene ends were 7 bases for V and 3 bases for J; bases not matched to a gene: 9. Germline lookup yields CDR1 SQVTM and CDR2 ANQGSEA. This CDR3 contains 15 residues. Here the CDR3 DNA reads TGCAGCGGTGGACCCCTAGCGGGAGACTACAATGAGCAGTTCTTC. It encodes CSGGPLAGDYNEQFF.

This clone is a singleton in its sample. The chain couples TRBV7-9 to TRBJ1-2; no clear D. Trimming pared 1 base from V and 3 bases from J, leaving 9 bases between. This CDR3 is 14 amino acids long. CDR1 is SEHNR and CDR2 is FQNEAQ in the germline V gene (reference sequence). CDR3 sequence: CASSLGSQHYGYTF. The CDR3 coding sequence is TGTGCCAGCAGCTTAGGGTCACAGCACTATGGCTACACCTTC.

The chain uses TRBV5-1 and TRBJ2-5; D possibly corresponds to TRBD2 (5 bases). Germline-derived CDR1 and CDR2 are SGHRS and YFSETQ. V shed 3 bases and J shed 10 bases, with 28 bases lying between them. This CDR3 is built from 17 residues. The CDR3 nucleotides are TGCGCCAGCAGCTCCAACCAACTAGGAGACACAAGAGATGTCCAGTACTTC. It codes for CASSSNQLGDTRDVQYF. Supplemented by reference TRBV5-1 and TRBJ2-5, the full variable domain reads KAGVTQTPRYLIKTRGQQVTLSCSPISGHRSVSWYQQTPGQGLQFLFEYFSETQRNKGNFPGRFSGRQFSNSRSEMNVSTLELGDSALYLCASSSNQLGDTRDVQYFGPGTRLLVL.